This T cell receptor (beta chain) was recorded in a study of monozygotic twins with inflammatory bowel disease. Study results and caveats: Findings did not support one strong IBD-associated signal or clonotype. A reduction in TCRbeta diversity (inverse Simpson) was seen in IBD patients relative to healthy co-twins.

Total RNA input per TCR library was roughly 3,300 ng. UMIs were attached via template switching, each with a 6-nucleotide sample barcode. TCRdb re-analyzed the 5' RACE reads; it lists each CDR3 protein once, without DNA. Recorded for this sample: about 420,000 distinct CDR3 sequences. The germline V gene encodes CDR1 SGHAT and CDR2 FQNNGV. CDR3 length equals 14 residues. A note on this clonotype: Its target is not known.

The source material was blood. The J gene is TRBJ2-7, the V gene TRBV11-2; checking the TCRdb D call of TRBD1 is not possible without DNA. This receptor was taken from a human donor with ulcerative colitis or Crohn's disease, or a healthy co-twin of an affected twin (not recorded which). CDR3 loop: CASSLGQGIGEQYF.